This T cell receptor (beta chain) is from a study of blood T cell repertoires in COVID-19. Overall study context: Both acute and convalescent COVID-19 samples were obtained from the United States, Italy and Spain. T cells, B-cell-depleted T cells, or PBMCs provided the cDNA or gDNA that served as material.

Original methodology: Amplification from reference gene primers served as the basis for estimated nucleated cell counts. Data came from immunoSEQ multiplex PCR; TCRdb stores just in-frame clones and leaves some out. V, J and clone size derive from that table, while D and trimming were established from the DNA sequence. The sample includes over 55,000 clones, 83% of them seen just once. Seattle's cohort entered during active infection and was followed longitudinally. This CDR3 is built from 18 residues. The sequenced sample was peripheral blood. The sequence was obtained from a man over 45 with COVID-19, enrolled during active disease. The J gene is TRBJ1-1, the V gene TRBV21-1; the tabulated D call, TRBD1, remains unverified against the DNA. TRBV21-1 is classified as a pseudogene. The CDR3 sequence: CASSRPQLPGQGNTEAFF. DNA for the CDR3: TGTGCCAGCAGCCGGCCGCAATTACCGGGACAGGGGAACACTGAAGCTTTCTTT.